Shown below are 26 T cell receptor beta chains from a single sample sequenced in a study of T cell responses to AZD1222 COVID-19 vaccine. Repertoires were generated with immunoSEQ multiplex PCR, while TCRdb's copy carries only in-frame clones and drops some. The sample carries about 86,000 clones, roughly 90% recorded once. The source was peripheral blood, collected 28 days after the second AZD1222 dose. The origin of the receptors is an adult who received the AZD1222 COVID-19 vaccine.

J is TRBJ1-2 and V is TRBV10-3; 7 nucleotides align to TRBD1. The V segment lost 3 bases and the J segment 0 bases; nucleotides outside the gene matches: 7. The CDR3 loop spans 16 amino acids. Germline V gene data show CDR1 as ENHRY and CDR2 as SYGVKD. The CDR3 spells CAISDSTGTANYGYTF. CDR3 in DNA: TGTGCCATCAGTGACTCCACCGGGACAGCTAACTATGGCTACACCTTC.

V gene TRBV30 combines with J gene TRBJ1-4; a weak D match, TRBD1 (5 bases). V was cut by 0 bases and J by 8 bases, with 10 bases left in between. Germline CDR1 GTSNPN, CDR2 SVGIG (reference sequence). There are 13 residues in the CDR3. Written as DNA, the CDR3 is TGTGCCTGGAGTGTACGGGGACGGGAAAAACTGTTTTTT. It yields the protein CAWSVRGREKLFF.

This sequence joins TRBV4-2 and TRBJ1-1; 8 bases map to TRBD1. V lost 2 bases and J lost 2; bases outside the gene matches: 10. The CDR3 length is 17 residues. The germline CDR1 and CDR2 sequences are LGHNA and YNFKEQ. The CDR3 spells CASSQLTGVGVNTEAFF. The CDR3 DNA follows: TGTGCCAGCAGCCAATTGACAGGGGTAGGGGTTAACACTGAAGCTTTCTTT.

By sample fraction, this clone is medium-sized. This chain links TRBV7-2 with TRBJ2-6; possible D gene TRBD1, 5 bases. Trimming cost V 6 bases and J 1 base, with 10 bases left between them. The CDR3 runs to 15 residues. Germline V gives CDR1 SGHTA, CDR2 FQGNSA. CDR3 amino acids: CASSQRQSGANVLTF. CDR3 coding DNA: TGTGCCAGCAGTCAAAGACAGTCTGGGGCCAACGTCCTGACTTTC.

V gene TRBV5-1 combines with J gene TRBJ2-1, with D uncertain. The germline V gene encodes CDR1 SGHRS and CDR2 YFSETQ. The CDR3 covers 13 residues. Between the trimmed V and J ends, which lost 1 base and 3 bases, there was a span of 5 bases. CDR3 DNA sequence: TGCGCCAGCAGCTTGATGGGCTACAATGAGCAGTTCTTC. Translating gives CASSLMGYNEQFF.

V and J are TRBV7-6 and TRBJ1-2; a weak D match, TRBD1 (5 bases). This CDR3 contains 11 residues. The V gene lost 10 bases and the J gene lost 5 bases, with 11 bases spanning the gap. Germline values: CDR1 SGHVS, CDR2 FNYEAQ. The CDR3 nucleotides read TGTGCCACTAGGGACTCATATGGCTACACCTTC. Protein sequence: CATRDSYGYTF.

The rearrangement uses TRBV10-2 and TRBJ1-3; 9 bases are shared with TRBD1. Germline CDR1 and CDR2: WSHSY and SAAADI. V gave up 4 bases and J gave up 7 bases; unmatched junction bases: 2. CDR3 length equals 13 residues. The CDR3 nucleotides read TGCGCCAGCAGTGTCGACAGGGGGAACACCATATATTTT. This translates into CASSVDRGNTIYF.

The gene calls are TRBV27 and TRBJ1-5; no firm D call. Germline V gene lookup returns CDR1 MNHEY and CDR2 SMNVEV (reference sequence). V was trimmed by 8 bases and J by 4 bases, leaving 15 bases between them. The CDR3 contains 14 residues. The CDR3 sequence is CASALAQTNQPQHF. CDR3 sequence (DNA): TGTGCCAGCGCCCTGGCCCAGACAAATCAGCCCCAGCATTTT.

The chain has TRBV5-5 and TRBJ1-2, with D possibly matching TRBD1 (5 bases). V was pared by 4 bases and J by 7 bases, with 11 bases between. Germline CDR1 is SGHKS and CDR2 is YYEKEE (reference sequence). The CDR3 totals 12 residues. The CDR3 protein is CASSLWGGGYTF. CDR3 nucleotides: TGTGCCAGCAGCCTCTGGGGGGGTGGCTACACCTTC.

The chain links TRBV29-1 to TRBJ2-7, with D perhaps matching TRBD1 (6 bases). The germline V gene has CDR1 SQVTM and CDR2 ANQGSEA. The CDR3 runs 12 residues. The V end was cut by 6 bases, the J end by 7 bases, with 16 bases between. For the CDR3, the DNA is TGCAGCGTCGGGACACAATGGAAAGAGCAGTACTTC. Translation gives CSVGTQWKEQYF.

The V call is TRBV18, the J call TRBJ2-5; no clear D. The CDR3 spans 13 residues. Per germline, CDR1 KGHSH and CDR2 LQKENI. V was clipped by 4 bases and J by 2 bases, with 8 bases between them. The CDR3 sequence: CASSLQYQETQYF. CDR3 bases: TGTGCCAGCTCACTACAGTATCAAGAGACCCAGTACTTC.

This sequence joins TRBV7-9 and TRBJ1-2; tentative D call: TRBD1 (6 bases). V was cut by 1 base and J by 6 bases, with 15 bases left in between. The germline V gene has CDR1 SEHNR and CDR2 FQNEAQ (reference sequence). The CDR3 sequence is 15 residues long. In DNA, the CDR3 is TGTGCCAGCAGCTTAGACGCAGGGGAGGGTCATGGCTACACCTTC. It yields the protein CASSLDAGEGHGYTF.

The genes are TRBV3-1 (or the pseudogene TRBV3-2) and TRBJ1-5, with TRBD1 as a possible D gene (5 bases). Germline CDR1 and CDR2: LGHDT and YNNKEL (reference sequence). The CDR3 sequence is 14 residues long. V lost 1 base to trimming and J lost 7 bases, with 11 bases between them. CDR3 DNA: TGTGCCAGCAGCCAAGGGGGGTTTGACCAGCCCCAGCATTTT. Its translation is CASSQGGFDQPQHF.

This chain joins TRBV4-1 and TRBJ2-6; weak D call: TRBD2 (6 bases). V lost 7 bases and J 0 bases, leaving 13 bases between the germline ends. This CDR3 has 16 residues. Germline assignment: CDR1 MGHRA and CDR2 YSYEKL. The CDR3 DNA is TGCGCCAGCACTCCGGGACTCAGCTCTGGGGCCAACGTCCTGACTTTC. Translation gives CASTPGLSSGANVLTF.

The CDR3 DNA reads as TGTGCCAGCAGCCCCGCGGCAGCGGGAGGAGGAGGCATTCAGTACTTC. The encoded protein is CASSPAAAGGGGIQYF. The chain carries TRBV11-2 and TRBJ2-4, with 9 positions matching TRBD2. There are 16 residues in the CDR3. J gave up 9 bases and V 5 bases, and 14 bases lay outside the gene matches. Germline V gene data show CDR1 as SGHAT and CDR2 as FQNNGV. Full variable domain (outside the CDR3, taken from reference TRBV11-2 and TRBJ2-4): EAGVAQSPRYKIIEKRQSVAFWCNPISGHATLYWYQQILGQGPKLLIQFQNNGVVDDSQLPKDRFSAERLKGVDSTLKIQPAKLEDSAVYLCASSPAAAGGGGIQYFGAGTRLSVL.

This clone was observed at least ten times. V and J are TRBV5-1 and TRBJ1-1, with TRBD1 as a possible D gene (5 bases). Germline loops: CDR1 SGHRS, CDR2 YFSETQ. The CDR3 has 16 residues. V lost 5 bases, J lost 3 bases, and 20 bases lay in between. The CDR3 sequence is CASSYQEGWGDTEAFF. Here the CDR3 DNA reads TGCGCCAGCAGTTATCAGGAGGGATGGGGGGACACTGAAGCTTTCTTT.

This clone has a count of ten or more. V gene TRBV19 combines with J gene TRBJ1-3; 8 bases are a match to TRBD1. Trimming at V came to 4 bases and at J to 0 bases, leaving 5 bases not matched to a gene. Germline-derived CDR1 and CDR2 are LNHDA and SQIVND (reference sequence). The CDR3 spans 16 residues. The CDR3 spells CASSRGTGSSGNTIYF. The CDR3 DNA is TGTGCCAGTAGTAGAGGGACAGGATCCTCTGGAAACACCATATATTTT.

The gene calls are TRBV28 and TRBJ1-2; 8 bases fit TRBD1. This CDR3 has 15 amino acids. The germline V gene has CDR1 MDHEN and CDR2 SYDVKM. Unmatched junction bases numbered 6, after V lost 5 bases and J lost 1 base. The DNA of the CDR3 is TGTGCCAGCAGTCGGACAGGGTCTAGTAACTATGGCTACACCTTC. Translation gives CASSRTGSSNYGYTF.

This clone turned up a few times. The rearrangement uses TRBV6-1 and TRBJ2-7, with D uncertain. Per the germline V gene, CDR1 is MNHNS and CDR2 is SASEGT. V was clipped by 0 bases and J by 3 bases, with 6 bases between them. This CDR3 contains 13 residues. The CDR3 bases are TGTGCCAGCAGTGAAGCACTGCACTACGAGCAGTACTTC. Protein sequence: CASSEALHYEQYF.

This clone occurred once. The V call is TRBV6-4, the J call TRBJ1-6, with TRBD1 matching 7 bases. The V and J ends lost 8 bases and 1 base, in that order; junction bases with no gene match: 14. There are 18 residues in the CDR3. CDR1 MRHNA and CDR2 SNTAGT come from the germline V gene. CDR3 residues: CASPPGQFGGSYNSPLHF. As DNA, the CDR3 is TGTGCCAGCCCGCCGGGACAGTTCGGCGGGTCCTATAATTCACCCCTCCACTTT.

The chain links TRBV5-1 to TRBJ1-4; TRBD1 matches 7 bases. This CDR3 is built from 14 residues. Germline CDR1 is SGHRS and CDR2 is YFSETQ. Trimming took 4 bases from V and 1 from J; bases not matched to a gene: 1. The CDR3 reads CASSTGETNEKLFF. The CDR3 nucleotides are TGCGCCAGCAGCACAGGGGAAACTAATGAAAAACTGTTTTTT.

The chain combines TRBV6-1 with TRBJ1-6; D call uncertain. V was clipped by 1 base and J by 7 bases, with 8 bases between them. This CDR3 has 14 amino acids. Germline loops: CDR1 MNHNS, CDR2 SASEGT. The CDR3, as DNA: TGTGCCAGCAGTGAAGGATTGGGGAATTCACCCCTCCACTTT. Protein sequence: CASSEGLGNSPLHF.

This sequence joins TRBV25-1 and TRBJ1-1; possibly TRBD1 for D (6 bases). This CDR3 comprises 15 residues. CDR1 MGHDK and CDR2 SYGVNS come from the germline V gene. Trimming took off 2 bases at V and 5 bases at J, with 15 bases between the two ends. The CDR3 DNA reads TGTGCCAGCAGTGAAGGCCGGGGGGCGCAGACTGAAGCTTTCTTT. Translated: CASSEGRGAQTEAFF.

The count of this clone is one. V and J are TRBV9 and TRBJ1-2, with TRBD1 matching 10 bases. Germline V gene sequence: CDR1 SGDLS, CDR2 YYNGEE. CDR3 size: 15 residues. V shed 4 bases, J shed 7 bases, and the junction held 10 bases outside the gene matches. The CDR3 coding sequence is TGTGCCAGCAGCATGACCCCGGGACAGGGGTCTGGCTACACCTTC. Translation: CASSMTPGQGSGYTF.

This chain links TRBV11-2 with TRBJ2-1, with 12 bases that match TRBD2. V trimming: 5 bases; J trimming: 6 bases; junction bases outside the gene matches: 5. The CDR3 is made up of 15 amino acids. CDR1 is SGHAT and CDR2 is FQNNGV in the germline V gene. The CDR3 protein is CASSTLAGGSNEQFF. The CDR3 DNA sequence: TGTGCCAGCAGCACACTAGCGGGAGGCAGCAATGAGCAGTTCTTC.

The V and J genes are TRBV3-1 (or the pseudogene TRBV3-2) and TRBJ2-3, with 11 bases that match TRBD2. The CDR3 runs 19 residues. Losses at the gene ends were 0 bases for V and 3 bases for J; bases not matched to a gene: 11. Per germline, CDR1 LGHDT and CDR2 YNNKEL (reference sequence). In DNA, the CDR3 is TGTGCCAGCAGCCAAGATTCCCCGCGACTAGCGGGGAGTACAGATACGCAGTATTTT. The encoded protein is CASSQDSPRLAGSTDTQYF.